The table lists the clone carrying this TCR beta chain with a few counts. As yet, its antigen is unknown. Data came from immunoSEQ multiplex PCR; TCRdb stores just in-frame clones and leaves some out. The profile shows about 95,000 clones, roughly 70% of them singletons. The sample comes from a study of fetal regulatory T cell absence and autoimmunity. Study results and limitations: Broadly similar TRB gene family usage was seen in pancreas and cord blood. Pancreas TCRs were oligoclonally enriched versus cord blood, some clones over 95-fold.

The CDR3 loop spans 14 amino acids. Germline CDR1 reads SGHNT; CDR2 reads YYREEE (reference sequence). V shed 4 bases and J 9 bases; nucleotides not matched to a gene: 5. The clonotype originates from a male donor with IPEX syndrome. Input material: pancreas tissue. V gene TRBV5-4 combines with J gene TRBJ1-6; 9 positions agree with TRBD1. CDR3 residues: CASSPGTGISPLHF. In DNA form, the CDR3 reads TGTGCCAGCAGCCCCGGGACAGGGATTTCACCCCTCCACTTT.